These T cell receptor beta chains were read from a single sample in a study of T cells after yellow fever vaccination. Via MiXCR, TCRdb re-called the 5' RACE reads, giving one row per CDR3 protein. The sample carries 70,000 or so distinct CDR3 sequences, approximately 6.2% recorded once. Material: CD4+ T cells sorted from PBMCs, obtained roughly 15 days after the first yellow fever vaccination. The source of these receptors is a man aged 18 to 30 who received the YFV17D yellow fever vaccine. CDR3s include the opening cysteine and the closing phenylalanine or tryptophan. A D gene is named only where the DNA matches it firmly. Clone size is given for some rows only: seen once, a few or many times, or a class if the clone is expanded.

TRBJ2-3 many - TRBV9 TGTGCCAGCAGCGTAGAAACAGATACGCAGTATTTT CASSVETDTQYF
TRBJ2-1 many TRBD2 TRBV5-6 TGTGCCAGCAGCTTTTTTGGACTAGCGGGGGGTGAGCAGTTCTTC CASSFFGLAGGEQFF
TRBJ1-2 many - TRBV20-1 TGCAGTGCGCCCCTCAGCGGGGCAGGCTACACCTTC CSAPLSGAGYTF
TRBJ2-2 many - TRBV19 TGTGCCAGTAGATATAGGTTGGCGAGCACCGGGGAGCTGTTTTTT CASRYRLASTGELFF
TRBJ2-3 many - TRBV12-3/TRBV12-4 TGTGCCAGCAGTTTAAGCGGTAGCCCAGATACGCAGTATTTT CASSLSGSPDTQYF
TRBJ1-5 few - TRBV28 TGTGCCAGCAGTCCGCCCCCCTGGGGTCAGCCCCAGCATTTT CASSPPPWGQPQHF
TRBJ2-3 many TRBD2 TRBV4-3 TGCGCCAGCAGCCAAGAAAGCGGGGCCCGCACAGATACGCAGTATTTT CASSQESGARTDTQYF
TRBJ1-1 many - TRBV29-1 TGCAGCGGGATGGACACTGAAGCTTTCTTT CSGMDTEAFF
TRBJ2-1 many TRBD1 TRBV20-1 TGCAGTGCTAGGGCTTTTACCGGGACAGCGTACAATGAGCAGTTCTTC CSARAFTGTAYNEQFF
TRBJ2-1 - - TRBV18 TGTGCCAGCTCACGCGGCGGGGAAGAGCAGTTCTTC CASSRGGEEQFF
TRBJ2-3 many - TRBV5-1 TGCGCCAGCAGCCGACCCTACTCCGGGGACCTCACGGATACGCAGTATTTT CASSRPYSGDLTDTQYF
TRBJ2-3 many - TRBV25-1 TGTGCCAGCAGTGAGGGGACGTGGGATACGCAGTATTTT CASSEGTWDTQYF
TRBJ1-1 many - TRBV5-1 TGCGCCAGCGGGCGGGGAAACACTGAAGCTTTCTTT CASGRGNTEAFF
TRBJ1-5 many - TRBV12-3/TRBV12-4 TGTGCCAGCAGTTTAGATCAGCCCCAGCATTTT CASSLDQPQHF
TRBJ2-3 many TRBD1 TRBV20-1 TGCAGTGCTCCATCCAGGGGGAGTAACACAGATACGCAGTATTTT CSAPSRGSNTDTQYF
TRBJ1-5 many - TRBV18 TGTGCCAGCTCACCTAATAGGGATCAGCCCCAGCATTTT CASSPNRDQPQHF
TRBJ2-2 many - TRBV4-3 TGCGCCAGCAGCCCTGAGGAACGCGCGAACACCGGGGAGCTGTTTTTT CASSPEERANTGELFF
TRBJ2-5 many TRBD2 TRBV29-1 TGCAGCGGGACTAGCGGGGCGGAGACCCAGTACTTC CSGTSGAETQYF
TRBJ2-1 many TRBD2 TRBV20-1 TGCAGTGCTAGGGGCGCGGGGGGGAGCTCCTACAATGAGCAGTTCTTC CSARGAGGSSYNEQFF
TRBJ1-1 many - TRBV5-1 TGCGCCAGCAGCTTGGCCCCAGCAAACACTGAAGCTTTCTTT CASSLAPANTEAFF
TRBJ2-2 many - TRBV5-1 TGCGCCAGCAGCTTGCAGGGAACGAACACCGGGGAGCTGTTTTTT CASSLQGTNTGELFF
TRBJ2-3 many - TRBV2 TGTGCCAGCAGTGAAGCGGGAGGAGATACGCAGTATTTT CASSEAGGDTQYF
TRBJ2-2 many - TRBV9 TGTGCCAGCAGCATTAGACAGGCCCCCGGGGAGCTGTTTTTT CASSIRQAPGELFF
TRBJ2-5 many - TRBV7-2 TGTGCCAGCAGCTTAGTGGCACCGGGAAAAGAGACCCAGTACTTC CASSLVAPGKETQYF
TRBJ2-7 many - TRBV5-6 TGTGCCAGCAGCTTGTACCACGAGCAGTACTTC CASSLYHEQYF
TRBJ1-1 many - TRBV7-2 TGTGCCAGCAGCTTATCAGCCCTGAACACTGAAGCTTTCTTT CASSLSALNTEAFF
TRBJ2-3 many - TRBV5-6 TGTGCCAGCAGCTTCACAGGACGCACAGATACGCAGTATTTT CASSFTGRTDTQYF
TRBJ1-1 many - TRBV20-1 TGCAGTGCTAGAGATCCAAGGTCGGGGAACACTGAAGCTTTCTTT CSARDPRSGNTEAFF
TRBJ1-3 many - TRBV4-1 TGCGCCAGCAGCCAAGAATCAGTCTCTGGAAACACCATATATTTT CASSQESVSGNTIYF
TRBJ1-5 many - TRBV5-1 TGCGCCAGCAGCATCGATTATAGCAATCAGCCCCAGCATTTT CASSIDYSNQPQHF
TRBJ2-1 few - TRBV4-2 TGTGCCAGCAGCCCCAACAGCCCCGGGGGCGATGAGCAGTTCTTC CASSPNSPGGDEQFF
TRBJ2-2 many - TRBV7-2 TGTGCCAGCAGCTTAAGAGTGCGGACGAACACCGGGGAGCTGTTTTTT CASSLRVRTNTGELFF
TRBJ2-2 - - TRBV7-2 TGTGCCAGCAGCTTTTATGTGCACGCGAACACCGGGAAGCTGTTTTTT CASSFYVHANTGKLFF
TRBJ2-2 many - TRBV7-2 TGTGCCAGCAGCTCCCCCCGACAGCGGACCGGGGAGCTGTTTTTT CASSSPRQRTGELFF
TRBJ2-5 many TRBD2 TRBV7-2 TGTGCCAGCAGCGCGGGGGTCCCCTTGAAGACCCAGTACTTC CASSAGVPLKTQYF
TRBJ2-6 many - TRBV18 TGTGCCACCTCTTCCTCTGGGGCCAACGTCCTGACTTTC CATSSSGANVLTF
TRBJ1-5 many - TRBV6-5 TGTGCCAGCAGGTACGGGGTCAATCAGCCCCAGCATTTT CASRYGVNQPQHF
TRBJ2-5 many - TRBV7-2 TGTGCCAGCAGCTTAGTTTCCGGGCAGTCCGCGACCCAGTACTTC CASSLVSGQSATQYF
TRBJ2-5 many - TRBV20-1 TGCAGTGCTAGTACGCCCCCCCAAGAGACCCAGTACTTC CSASTPPQETQYF
TRBJ1-1 many - TRBV20-1 TGCAGTGCTAGAAGGGCAAACACTGAAGCTTTCTTT CSARRANTEAFF
TRBJ2-3 many - TRBV20-1 TGCAGTGCTAACTGGGGCACAGATACGCAGTATTTT CSANWGTDTQYF
TRBJ2-1 many TRBD1 TRBV5-1 TGCGCCAGCAGCTTGGCACAGGGGGGCAATGAGCAGTTCTTC CASSLAQGGNEQFF
TRBJ1-1 many TRBD1 TRBV12-3/TRBV12-4 TGTGCCAGCACTCCGGGACAGGGGAGGGGGAGAAACACTGAAGCTTTCTTT CASTPGQGRGRNTEAFF
TRBJ1-2 many - TRBV20-1 TGCAGTGCTAGAGATCCCCAGAAAGGCTATGGCTACACCTTC CSARDPQKGYGYTF
TRBJ1-6 many - TRBV25-1 TGTGCCAGCAGTGAAGGGCTTAGCTCCTATAATTCACCCCTCCACTTT CASSEGLSSYNSPLHF
TRBJ1-2 many - TRBV11-2 TGTGCCAGCAGCCCCGACAGGCAGGGTGGCTACACCTTC CASSPDRQGGYTF
TRBJ1-4 many TRBD1 TRBV5-5 TGTGCCAGCAGCTCCAGGGGGAATGAAAAACTGTTTTTT CASSSRGNEKLFF